This T cell receptor (beta chain) is from a study of blood T cell repertoires in COVID-19 (TCRdb year 2020). Study-wide context: Samples covering the acute and convalescent phases of COVID-19 were provided by collaborators in the United States, Italy and Spain. The dataset comprised deeply sampled blood TCRbeta repertoires from subjects exposed to, actively infected with, or recovered from COVID-19. HLA class I and class II types, where available, came from metadata supplied by the sample provider rather than from assay-based typing. The repertoires were made available in a free public database intended to serve as a resource for research on the immune response to SARS-CoV-2. The samples were drawn from two sources: the first 160 participants of the ongoing ImmuneRACE study, and 1,200 or so subjects contributed by 6 global collaborators. The prospective study material was composed of cDNA or gDNA derived from T cells, B-cell-depleted T cells, or PBMCs. A de-identified subject ID, COVID-19 status, age in years and sex were almost always included in the sample metadata.

In the prospective study, participants were roughly 18 to 90 years old, resided in about two dozen geographic areas of the United States, and were enrolled through a virtual design. In the prospective study, cohorts were assigned on the basis of participant-reported clinical history obtained from a screening survey and a study questionnaire. For ImmuneRACE Cohort 3, a participant was defined as recovered based on two consecutive negative NP/OP PCR tests, clearance by a healthcare professional, or resolution of symptoms. In the prospective study, mobile phlebotomists collected whole blood, serum and a nasopharyngeal or oropharyngeal swab from each participant. Over a roughly 2-month period, participants in the prospective study had the option of providing additional blood draws and questionnaires. Blood samples from the prospective study were shipped frozen or at room temperature prior to DNA extraction.

The immunoSEQ Assay, a bias-controlled multiplex PCR, was used to amplify TCRbeta CDR3 regions from genomic DNA. For the original study's pipeline: Within the assay, amplification of reference gene primers was used to estimate how many nucleated cells each sample contained. To quantify the absolute abundance of each unique TCRbeta CDR3 rearrangement, sequence reads were collapsed and filtered. Productive Simpson clonality was computed per sample as the square root of Simpson's diversity index over productive rearrangements. TCRdb mirrors the immuneACCESS table, restricted to in-frame sequences. Some clones are absent from its copies; in checked studies, under half trace to an unresolved V gene, and the reason for the others is unknown. V, J and clone size were drawn from that table, and D and trimming were deduced from the DNA. In all, the sample holds around 500,000 clones, and less than 90% of those were seen once. Just over 8% of the sample goes to the ten largest clones.

Note on this clone: This clone's antigen is unknown. No base-level quality is on record; no much larger clone is a single base apart.

Here is what the overall study found, with its caveats: The quantity of clinical and demographic metadata differed by source and by participant and was supplied without curation.

V is cut back by 8 bases and J by 1 base, with 10 bases in the junction unmatched. As encoded in the germline V gene (reference sequence), CDR1 is SEHNR while CDR2 is FQNEAQ. From the cysteine through the phenylalanine, the CDR3 covers 15 amino acids. The sequence is cut down to CDR3 DNA, 45 bases in frame from base 1. The sample was PBMCs or T cells enriched from blood (not recorded which). This chain is built from TRBV7-9 and TRBJ1-1, with 7 central nucleotides matching TRBD1. This TCR was recovered from a woman in her fifties or sixties who had recovered from COVID-19. The DNA sequence reads TGTGCCAGCGGAGCCTGGACAGGCAGGAACACTGAAGCTTTCTTT. It translates as CASGAWTGRNTEAFF.